Listed below are T cell receptor beta chains from one sample, sequenced in a study of vaccination and CD4 T cells after COVID-19. Antigen specificity for these receptors is unknown. TCRdb independently ran MiXCR on the PCR reads; one entry per CDR3 protein. The sample shows 14,000 to 15,000 distinct CDR3 sequences, around 44% of them seen only once. Sequencing was performed on CD4+ T cells from blood, cultured in vitro. The receptors were gathered from a human donor who had recovered from COVID-19. Both conserved end residues are part of each CDR3. The order of the fields is clone size, J gene, V gene, D gene, CDR3 length, CDR3 DNA, CDR3 protein. A D gene is named only where the DNA matches it firmly. Where a row states a size, it is once, few, many or the class of an expanded clone; other rows omit it.

once,TRBJ2-7,TRBV5-1,NA,14,TGCGCCAGCAGCTTTACAGGGCTGAACTACGAGCAGTACTTC,CASSFTGLNYEQYF
few,TRBJ1-2,TRBV20-1,NA,13,TGCAGTGCTACGAAGACCAACCCTCTAAGCTACACCTTC,CSATKTNPLSYTF
few,TRBJ1-5,TRBV24-1,TRBD1,16,TGTGCCACCAGTGAGGCTTCTACAGGGGGCGATCAGCCCCAGCATTTT,CATSEASTGGDQPQHF
few,TRBJ2-4,TRBV27,NA,16,TGTGCCAGCAGTCGGCTGGGGGGGCTAGCCAAAAACATTCAGTACTTC,CASSRLGGLAKNIQYF
NA,TRBJ2-1,TRBV5-1,NA,15,TGCGCCAGCAGTTATGAGCGGACCCAGGGCAATGAGCAGTTCTTC,CASSYERTQGNEQFF
NA,TRBJ2-3,TRBV30,TRBD2,16,TGTGCCTGGAGTGGATTAGCGGGGGTAAGCACAGATACGCAGTATTTT,CAWSGLAGVSTDTQYF
NA,TRBJ1-2,TRBV6-4,NA,14,TGTGCCAGCAGTGACTCGTGGTGGGGGTACGGCTACACCTTC,CASSDSWWGYGYTF
few,TRBJ1-5,TRBV28,NA,16,TGTGCCAGCAGTTTATCGGGGGCTGGCAGCAATCAGCCCCAGCATTTT,CASSLSGAGSNQPQHF
medium-sized,TRBJ2-3,TRBV24-1,NA,12,TGTGCCACCAGTGATGGCACAGATACGCAGTATTTT,CATSDGTDTQYF
few,TRBJ1-5,TRBV19,TRBD1,16,TGTGCCAGTAGTATCCAGACAGGGGGAGGCAATCAGCCCCAGCATTTT,CASSIQTGGGNQPQHF
NA,TRBJ2-5,TRBV10-2,NA,15,TGCGCCAGCAGCGACACAGGGAAACAACAAGAGACCCAGTACTTC,CASSDTGKQQETQYF
NA,TRBJ2-3,TRBV11-2,NA,11,TGTGCCAGCAGCTTATCCCCTTCGCAGTATTTT,CASSLSPSQYF
few,TRBJ1-1,TRBV30,TRBD1,14,TGTGCCTGGAGCGAGACAGGGGGCCGCACTGAAGCTTTCTTT,CAWSETGGRTEAFF
NA,TRBJ1-1,TRBV20-1,NA,12,TGCAGTGCTAGAGTTTTCGGGGCTGAAGCTTTCTTT,CSARVFGAEAFF
NA,TRBJ2-2,TRBV5-1,NA,14,TGCGCCAGCAGAGTGGTGGGGAGAACCGGGGAGCTGTTTTTT,CASRVVGRTGELFF
few,TRBJ2-2,TRBV5-4,NA,16,TGTGCCAGCACCCGAGGGGGTTCGACGAACACCGGGGAGCTGTTTTTT,CASTRGGSTNTGELFF
NA,TRBJ1-2,TRBV7-2,TRBD1,13,TGTGCCAGCAGCACATACAGGGGTTATGGCTACACCTTC,CASSTYRGYGYTF
NA,TRBJ2-1,TRBV30,NA,15,TGTGCCTGGGAGGAAGGGGGAGGGGGGCGTAATGAGCAGTTCTTC,CAWEEGGGGRNEQFF
NA,TRBJ2-7,TRBV5-4,NA,15,TGTGCCAGCAGCTTAAAGGGGCTGAGCTCCTACGAGCAGTACTTC,CASSLKGLSSYEQYF
NA,TRBJ1-3,TRBV7-2,NA,15,TGTGCCAGCAGCTTGACACAGGGATCTGGAAACACCATATATTTT,CASSLTQGSGNTIYF
NA,TRBJ2-5,TRBV7-8,TRBD1,16,TGTGCCAGCAGCCCGGAGAGGGTCAGGGGGCCTGAGACCCAGTACTTC,CASSPERVRGPETQYF
NA,TRBJ2-4,TRBV7-2,NA,16,TGTGCCAGCAGCTTATTAGGGGATAAGGGCAAAAACATTCAGTACTTC,CASSLLGDKGKNIQYF
NA,TRBJ1-2,TRBV19,TRBD1,14,TGTGCCAGTAGTATAGAGACAGGGGAGTATGGCTACACCTTC,CASSIETGEYGYTF
few,TRBJ1-3,TRBV6-1,NA,14,TGTGCCAGCAGAGAGGACAGTACTGGAAACACCATATATTTT,CASREDSTGNTIYF
NA,TRBJ2-5,TRBV30,TRBD2,13,TGTGCCTGGAGGGTAGCGGGAGGGTTGACCCAGTACTTC,CAWRVAGGLTQYF
NA,TRBJ1-6,TRBV12-3/TRBV12-4,NA,11,TGTGCCAGCAGTCCGGGGTGGACCCTCCACTTT,CASSPGWTLHF
NA,TRBJ2-4,TRBV27,NA,14,TGTGCCAGCAGTTTAGGTCGATCTATCGGCATTCAGTACTTC,CASSLGRSIGIQYF
NA,TRBJ1-2,TRBV20-1,TRBD1,15,TGCAGTGCCAGGGCCCAAGGACAGGGGGACTATGGCTACACCTTC,CSARAQGQGDYGYTF
few,TRBJ1-2,TRBV5-1,NA,14,TGCGCCAGCAGCTTGGGGGAGATTGCAGATGGCTACACCTTC,CASSLGEIADGYTF
few,TRBJ1-5,TRBV27,NA,15,TGTGCCAGCAGTTTAAACAGACATAGCAATCAGCCCCAGCATTTT,CASSLNRHSNQPQHF
few,TRBJ1-6,TRBV6-1,TRBD1,13,TGTGCCAGCAACTTGGACAGGGACTACCCCCTCCACTTT,CASNLDRDYPLHF
few,TRBJ2-7,TRBV19,TRBD2,14,TGTGCCAGTAGTGTCGCGGGAGTTGCCTACGAGCAGTACTTC,CASSVAGVAYEQYF
few,TRBJ1-2,TRBV25-1,NA,14,TGTGCCGCCACGGGGCAGGGGACCTTCTATGGCTACACCTTC,CAATGQGTFYGYTF
once,TRBJ2-7,TRBV24-1,NA,12,TGTGCCACCAGTGGTGAATCCGGGCCTATCCATTTC,CATSGESGPIHF
NA,TRBJ1-2,TRBV28,NA,15,TGTGCCAGCAGTTTTTGGGGGGGAGCTAACTATGGCTACACCTTC,CASSFWGGANYGYTF
NA,TRBJ2-7,TRBV7-9,TRBD1,14,TGTGCCAGCAGCTTAGGCAGGGGGTCAGACGAGCAGTACTTC,CASSLGRGSDEQYF
few,TRBJ1-5,TRBV27,NA,15,TGTGCCAGCAGTCCCGGGGCAACAGGGAATCAGCCCCAGCATTTT,CASSPGATGNQPQHF